Listed below are T cell receptor beta chains from one sample, sequenced in a study of T-cell memory formation after mild COVID-19. TCRdb reprocessed the 5' RACE reads via MiXCR and lists one record per CDR3 protein. The sample lists about 390,000 distinct CDR3 sequences, 16% occurring once. Sequenced material: PBMCs or a T cell subset sorted from them (not recorded which). The receptors come from a man aged 18 to 30 who had mild COVID-19 (a few samples of this study predate the infection). Cell type and time point are not known. CDR3s include the opening cysteine and the closing phenylalanine or tryptophan. D genes are given only for firm matches. Expanded clones are given a class, and other clones once, few, many or no size at all.

d_gene	abundance	v_gene	j_gene	CDR3nt	CDR3aa
TRBD1	few	TRBV12-3/TRBV12-4	TRBJ2-5	TGTGCCAGCAGACTAGCTCGGGACAGGGTAGGAGAGACCCAGTACTTC	CASRLARDRVGETQYF
NA	many	TRBV4-1	TRBJ2-2	TGCGCCAGCAGCCAAGGAGTCGACACCGGGGAGCTGTTTTTT	CASSQGVDTGELFF
NA	NA	TRBV4-1	TRBJ1-5	TGCGCCAGCAGGATACGGGGAGCGAGCAATCAGCCCCAGCATTTT	CASRIRGASNQPQHF
NA	NA	TRBV7-2	TRBJ1-2	TGTGCCAGCAGCCCGGACTGGAGCTATGGCTACACCTTC	CASSPDWSYGYTF
NA	NA	TRBV18	TRBJ1-5	TGTGCCAGCTCCCGGACAATTAATAGCAATCAGCCCCAGCATTTT	CASSRTINSNQPQHF
NA	few	TRBV7-2	TRBJ2-4	TGTGCCAGCAGCCTAGCCGACAAGGGTTTCCTTCAGTACTTC	CASSLADKGFLQYF
NA	NA	TRBV6-2/TRBV6-3	TRBJ1-5	TGTGCCAGCAGTGACCAGAATAATAAGCCCCAGCATTTT	CASSDQNNKPQHF
TRBD2	NA	TRBV10-3	TRBJ2-7	TGTGCCATCAGTGGGGTCGGGACTAGGATGTACGAGCAGTACTTC	CAISGVGTRMYEQYF
NA	few	TRBV20-1	TRBJ2-5	TGCAGTGCTAGGGGGGGCCCGTCAGAGACCCAGTACTTC	CSARGGPSETQYF
NA	NA	TRBV5-1	TRBJ2-5	TGCGCCAGCAGCTTCTTAGCACCAGCTCAAGAGACCCAGTACTTC	CASSFLAPAQETQYF
TRBD1	NA	TRBV25-1	TRBJ1-5	TGTGCCGTCGGACAGGGCGAAAGCAATCAGCCCCAGCATTTT	CAVGQGESNQPQHF
TRBD1	few	TRBV6-5	TRBJ1-4	TGTGCCAGCAGTTACTCAGGGACAGGGGAAGAAAAACTGTTTTTT	CASSYSGTGEEKLFF
NA	NA	TRBV12-3/TRBV12-4	TRBJ1-1	TGTGCCACCTCTGATTTAGGACCCGCGAGCTTT	CATSDLGPASF
NA	many	TRBV6-6	TRBJ2-1	TGTGCCAGCAGATCAAGCAGCTCCTACAATGAGCAGTTCTTC	CASRSSSSYNEQFF
NA	few	TRBV6-2/TRBV6-3	TRBJ2-4	TGTGCCAGCAGTTCTCTAGGCTGGGGCATTCAGTACTTC	CASSSLGWGIQYF
TRBD1	NA	TRBV7-3	TRBJ1-2	TGTGCCAGCAGCTTAGACAGGGACGATGGCTACACCTTC	CASSLDRDDGYTF
TRBD1	many	TRBV19	TRBJ2-7	TGTGCCAGTAGTTGGGGGACAGATAGCTCCTACGAGCAGTACTTC	CASSWGTDSSYEQYF
NA	many	TRBV2	TRBJ1-2	TGTGCCAGCGGATACAGACAGAACTATGGCTACACCTTC	CASGYRQNYGYTF
NA	few	TRBV27	TRBJ2-1	TGTGCCAGCAGTTTGATAACAGGGTTCCATGAGCAGTTCTTC	CASSLITGFHEQFF
NA	NA	TRBV7-9	TRBJ1-4	TGTGCCAGCAGCTTCCCGGGGGCAGGTGAAAAACTGTTTTTT	CASSFPGAGEKLFF
NA	few	TRBV6-5	TRBJ1-1	TGTGCCAGCAGTTACGGGGGGGCCACTGAAGCTTTCTTT	CASSYGGATEAFF
NA	few	TRBV7-2	TRBJ1-5	TGTGCCAGCAGCTTAGTGGGGGCCAATCAGCCCCAGCATTTT	CASSLVGANQPQHF
NA	few	TRBV9	TRBJ2-7	TGTGCCAGCAGCCCCGGGGACGGATACTCCTACGAGCAGTACTTC	CASSPGDGYSYEQYF
NA	few	TRBV19	TRBJ1-1	TGTGCCAGTAGTCAAGGGGGATTGATCTCTGAAGCTTTCTTT	CASSQGGLISEAFF
NA	few	TRBV28	TRBJ2-1	TGTGCCAGCAGTGACAGGTACGGGACCTTGGAGCAGTTCTTC	CASSDRYGTLEQFF
NA	few	TRBV6-2/TRBV6-3	TRBJ1-3	TGTGCCAGCAGTTCCGCCCCGCGCCGGAGGGGAAACACCATATATTTT	CASSSAPRRRGNTIYF
TRBD2	few	TRBV5-1	TRBJ2-1	TGCGCCAGCAGCATGGGACTAGCGGGGGGCGGAGATGAGCAGTTCTTC	CASSMGLAGGGDEQFF